This T cell receptor beta chain came from a study of preoperative IRX-2 immunotherapy in early breast cancer. The treatment was: preoperative locoregional IRX-2 cytokine immunotherapy. Patients received preoperative, locoregional IRX-2 cytokine immunotherapy in a phase Ib study. Only in-frame clones appear in the TCRdb table, and some are missing; sequencing was by immunoSEQ multiplex PCR. There are tens of thousands of clones in the sample; roughly four fifths occur only once, and roughly 3.2% lies in the top ten. This CDR3 is 13 amino acids long. Germline V gene lookup returns CDR1 MDHEN and CDR2 SYDVKM. V lost 7 bases, J lost 3 bases, and 9 bases lay in between. This clone was seen only a few times.

V is TRBV28 and J is TRBJ1-4, with D unresolved. This receptor was obtained from a human donor with breast cancer. This sample was obtained from a patient treated with IRX-2 immunotherapy. The DNA of the CDR3 is TGTGCCAGCAAACCCAGGTCTAATGAAAAACTGTTTTTT. Encoded protein: CASKPRSNEKLFF.